These T cell receptor beta chains were read from a single sample in a study of control samples from healthy donors and cancer patients. TCRdb's table, derived via immunoSEQ multiplex PCR, lists solely in-frame clones and lacks some. Of 120,000 or so clones listed, roughly 90% are singletons. Sequencing was done on a sample of PBMCs. The source of these receptors is an older woman with lung cancer. Both conserved end residues are part of each CDR3. A D gene is named only where the DNA matches it firmly.

len	v_gene	j_gene	d_gene	CDR3aa	CDR3nt
15	TRBV7-7	TRBJ2-3	TRBD1	CASSRTGDGTDTQYF	TGTGCTAGCAGCCGGACAGGGGACGGGACAGATACGCAGTATTTT
17	TRBV6-1	TRBJ1-5	-	CASSEVPGSGINQPQHF	TGTGCCAGCAGTGAAGTCCCGGGGTCAGGGATCAATCAGCCCCAGCATTTT
14	TRBV30	TRBJ1-1	-	CAWSVMGGSGEAFF	TGTGCCTGGAGTGTAATGGGGGGCTCCGGTGAAGCTTTCTTT
14	TRBV6-5	TRBJ2-5	-	CASRDDREGETQYF	TGTGCCAGCAGAGACGACAGGGAGGGAGAGACCCAGTACTTC
16	TRBV5-4	TRBJ2-3	-	CASSFTQEGYTDTQYF	TGTGCCAGCAGCTTCACACAAGAGGGATACACAGATACGCAGTATTTT
14	TRBV7-2	TRBJ1-2	-	CASSPGFQDYGYTF	TGTGCCAGCAGTCCAGGCTTCCAGGACTATGGCTACACCTTC
15	TRBV5-8	TRBJ1-3	-	CASRPTGYSGNTIYF	TGTGCCAGCAGACCTACAGGGTACTCTGGAAACACCATATATTTT
16	TRBV5-1	TRBJ1-1	TRBD1	CASSPSSGQGRTEAFF	TGCGCCAGCAGCCCGTCCTCCGGACAGGGTAGGACTGAAGCTTTCTTT
15	TRBV18	TRBJ1-2	TRBD1	CASSPGQGANYGYTF	TGTGCCAGCTCACCGGGACAGGGGGCTAACTATGGCTACACCTTC
16	TRBV6-5	TRBJ2-2	-	CASSYSKARNTGELFF	TGTGCCAGCAGTTACTCGAAGGCAAGAAACACCGGGGAGCTGTTTTTT
11	TRBV20-1	TRBJ2-7	-	CGCSGTYEQYF	TGCGGGTGCTCAGGGACCTACGAGCAGTACTTC
13	TRBV19	TRBJ1-2	-	CASSIDRGSGYTF	TGTGCCAGTAGTATAGATCGGGGGAGTGGCTACACCTTC
15	TRBV24-1	TRBJ2-2	-	CATSVWGSHTGELFF	TGTGCCACCAGTGTCTGGGGGAGTCACACCGGGGAGCTGTTTTTT
12	TRBV3-1/TRBV3-2	TRBJ2-1	-	CASSRGYNEQFF	TGTGCCAGCAGCCGGGGATACAATGAGCAGTTCTTC
16	TRBV6-4	TRBJ1-2	-	CASSPTADVLNYGYTF	TGTGCCAGCAGTCCGACAGCAGATGTACTGAACTATGGCTACACCTTC
15	TRBV11-3	TRBJ2-4	-	CASSLPGSAKNIQYF	TGTGCCAGCAGCTTACCAGGTTCGGCCAAAAACATTCAGTACTTC
19	TRBV7-2	TRBJ2-1	TRBD1	CASSSNPGQGSPSYNEQFF	TGTGCCAGCAGCTCTAATCCGGGACAGGGGAGTCCATCCTACAATGAGCAGTTCTTC
13	TRBV12-3/TRBV12-4	TRBJ1-1	-	CASRSTENTEAFF	TGTGCCAGCAGGTCGACGGAGAACACTGAAGCTTTCTTT
19	TRBV6-1	TRBJ1-5	TRBD1	CASSESPGQGAGGNQPQHF	TGTGCCAGCAGTGAATCACCGGGACAGGGGGCCGGGGGCAATCAGCCCCAGCATTTT
15	TRBV7-3	TRBJ2-1	TRBD1	CASSLTSQGVNEQFF	TGTGCCAGCAGCTTAACTTCCCAGGGGGTAAATGAGCAGTTCTTC
14	TRBV6-4	TRBJ1-6	-	CASSEWVNNSPLHF	TGTGCCAGCAGTGAGTGGGTGAATAATTCACCCCTCCACTTT
13	TRBV5-1	TRBJ2-7	-	CASSQRSGYEQYF	TGCGCCAGCAGCCAACGTAGCGGCTACGAGCAGTACTTC
12	TRBV14	TRBJ2-1	TRBD1	CASSPWTGEQFF	TGTGCCAGCAGCCCTTGGACAGGGGAGCAGTTCTTC
14	TRBV19	TRBJ1-2	TRBD1	CASSNPGGKSGYTF	TGTGCCAGTAGTAATCCAGGGGGCAAGTCTGGCTACACCTTC
14	TRBV7-2	TRBJ2-5	-	CASSLGGGRETQYF	TGTGCCAGCAGCTTGGGCGGAGGACGGGAGACCCAGTACTTC
16	TRBV3-1/TRBV3-2	TRBJ2-1	-	CASSLSQGLGYNEQFF	TGTGCCAGCAGCCTATCCCAGGGGTTAGGATACAATGAGCAGTTCTTC
12	TRBV13	TRBJ1-1	-	CASSQGNAEAFF	TGTGCCAGCAGCCAAGGGAACGCTGAAGCTTTCTTT
10	TRBV29-1	TRBJ1-2	-	CSVEQGGYTF	TGCAGCGTCGAGCAAGGTGGCTACACCTTC
14	TRBV7-8	TRBJ1-2	-	CASSLEAGYYGYTF	TGTGCCAGCAGCTTAGAGGCGGGTTACTATGGCTACACCTTC
17	TRBV3-1/TRBV3-2	TRBJ1-3	-	CASSQVRPLYSGNTIYF	TGTGCCAGCAGCCAAGTACGCCCTCTATACTCTGGAAACACCATATATTTT
13	TRBV7-3	TRBJ2-2	-	CASSLVAAGELFF	TGTGCCAGCAGCTTAGTAGCTGCCGGGGAGCTGTTTTTT